This TCR beta chain appears in the sequencing data of a study of vaccination and CD4 T cells after COVID-19. Researchers used the Oncomine TCR Beta short-read assay to sequence DNA from cultured CD4+ T cells. Each CDR3 protein is one row after TCRdb ran MiXCR on the PCR reads. The table lists about 14,000 distinct CDR3 sequences, 40% of them singletons. Treatment specified: roughly 10-day PBMC culture with coronavirus spike peptide pools or control peptides (ViraFEST assay). For this clonotype: The target antigen is unknown.

This CDR3 is 13 amino acids long. The germline V gene has CDR1 LGHNA and CDR2 YNFKEQ. The junction had 5 bases not matched to a gene; V was cut back by 6 bases and J by 8 bases. The clonotype originates from a human donor who had recovered from COVID-19. The sequencing sample was made of CD4+ T cells from blood, cultured in vitro. V is TRBV4-2 and J is TRBJ1-4; 8 bases map to TRBD1. Here the CDR3 DNA reads TGTGCCAGCAGGGACAGGGTCCGGGAAAAACTGTTTTTT. It encodes CASRDRVREKLFF.